Each of the 31 T cell receptor beta chains below was sequenced from the same sample in a study of identical twins. TCRdb passed the 5' RACE reads through MiXCR, listing each CDR3 protein once. The sample has hundreds of thousands of distinct CDR3 sequences; 8.6% are singletons. These data were also filed under a second study, of yellow fever vaccine responses in identical twins.

Sequencing was performed on PBMCs. Receptors were obtained from a woman between 18 and 29 years old in good health.

This clonotype was detected only a few times. The chain has TRBV28 and TRBJ2-1; TRBD2 aligns across 8 bases. V lost 6 bases, J lost 13 bases, and 17 bases stayed unmatched. This CDR3 contains 15 residues. Germline CDR1 MDHEN, CDR2 SYDVKM. The CDR3 region is CASSLAGTRSRDQFF. CDR3 DNA sequence: TGTGCCAGCAGCCTGGCCGGGACTAGAAGCCGGGATCAGTTCTTC.

The chain has TRBV20-1 and TRBJ2-3, with D possibly being TRBD2 (6 bases). Germline V gene lookup returns CDR1 DFQATT and CDR2 SNEGSKA (reference sequence). The CDR3 has 16 residues. V lost 0 bases to trimming and J lost 6 bases, with 19 bases between them. CDR3 amino acids: CSARDWDFQTSDTQYF. DNA of the CDR3: TGCAGTGCTAGAGATTGGGACTTTCAAACCTCGGATACGCAGTATTTT.

The chain carries TRBV6-6 and TRBJ1-1; D unresolved. Between the trimmed V and J ends, which lost 2 bases and 5 bases, there was a span of 9 bases. The CDR3 loop spans 13 amino acids. Germline CDR1 is MNHNY and CDR2 is SVGAGI (reference sequence). CDR3 residues: CASSYGRQTEAFF. CDR3 sequence (DNA): TGTGCCAGCAGTTACGGCAGGCAGACTGAAGCTTTCTTT.

The chain uses TRBV5-1 and TRBJ2-3; TRBD1 matches at 9 bases. The CDR3 sequence is 17 residues long. Germline trimming cut 0 bases from V and 2 bases from J; bases unmatched to any gene: 7. CDR1 and CDR2 from the germline V gene are SGHRS and YFSETQ. CDR3 sequence reads: CASSLDGDRVYTDTQYF. The CDR3 DNA follows: TGCGCCAGCAGCTTGGATGGGGACAGGGTATACACAGATACGCAGTATTTT.

The table lists this clonotype with a few counts. This sequence joins TRBV7-2 and TRBJ1-3; no firm D call. V shed 2 bases and J shed 7 bases, with 6 bases lying between them. The CDR3 is made up of 12 amino acids. The germline V gene has CDR1 SGHTA and CDR2 FQGNSA. The CDR3 DNA follows: TGTGCCAGCAGCTTAATAGGGAACACCATATATTTT. It codes for CASSLIGNTIYF.

This chain uses TRBV29-1 with TRBJ2-1, with unresolved D. The CDR3 is 14 amino acids. Germline CDR1 is SQVTM and CDR2 is ANQGSEA. Trimming removed 5 bases from V and 0 bases from J, with 11 bases in between. This CDR3 is CSVFGGVSYNEQFF. The CDR3 bases are TGCAGCGTTTTCGGCGGAGTCTCCTACAATGAGCAGTTCTTC.

In this sample, this clonotype turned up a few times. The chain links TRBV7-2 to TRBJ2-5; 8 bases are a match to TRBD2. This CDR3 contains 14 residues. V was pared by 6 bases and J by 1 base, with 4 bases of the junction left unmatched. CDR1 and CDR2 from the germline V gene are SGHTA and FQGNSA. The CDR3 protein is CASRGLGLQETQYF. For the CDR3, the DNA is TGTGCCAGCAGGGGACTAGGCCTCCAAGAGACCCAGTACTTC.

This clonotype was seen more than once but under ten times. CDR3 sequence reads: CASSLDVMVVTTFRDEQFF. The DNA of the CDR3 is TGTGCCAGCAGCTTAGACGTTATGGTAGTAACAACCTTTAGGGATGAGCAGTTCTTC. This chain uses TRBV7-8 with TRBJ2-1; D is unclear. Germline V gene lookup returns CDR1 SGHVS and CDR2 FQNEAQ. CDR3 length: 19 residues. V lost 1 base, J lost 8 bases, and 27 bases lay in between.

This clonotype was seen many times. The genes are TRBV29-1 and TRBJ2-3; 7 positions match TRBD1. The CDR3 spans 19 residues. The V gene end was trimmed by 2 bases and the J gene end by 2 bases; junction bases not matched to a gene: 19. Looked up from germline, CDR1 is SQVTM and CDR2 is ANQGSEA. CDR3 sequence: CSVEPTGIFARTPTDTQYF. The CDR3 bases are TGCAGCGTTGAACCGACAGGGATATTTGCCAGAACCCCCACAGATACGCAGTATTTT.

The rearrangement uses TRBV5-4 and TRBJ2-3; weak D call: TRBD1 (6 bases). Trimming removed 4 bases from V and 0 bases from J, with 12 bases in between. CDR1 SGHNT and CDR2 YYREEE come from the germline V gene (reference sequence). CDR3 length: 15 amino acids. Written as DNA, the CDR3 is TGTGCCAGCAGCACGGGGACACCTAGCACAGATACGCAGTATTTT. Encoded protein: CASSTGTPSTDTQYF.

This sequence joins TRBV6-1 and TRBJ2-1, with D unclear. CDR1 and CDR2 (germline): MNHNS, SASEGT. The CDR3 spans 13 residues. Trimming stripped 5 bases from V and 8 bases from J, with 13 bases between. The CDR3 DNA reads TGTGCCAGCAGTCGGGCCGGCGATTATGAGCAGTTCTTC. Protein sequence: CASSRAGDYEQFF.

V gene TRBV10-3 combines with J gene TRBJ2-5; the match to TRBD2 covers 8 bases. Germline V gene data show CDR1 as ENHRY and CDR2 as SYGVKD. The CDR3 length is 16 residues. Trimming at V came to 4 bases and at J to 5 bases, leaving 12 bases not matched to a gene. The DNA of the CDR3 is TGTGCCATCAGTGTCTCGGGGGGGGACTTATTCGAGACCCAGTACTTC. This sequence encodes CAISVSGGDLFETQYF.

The gene calls are TRBV6-1 and TRBJ2-2; 9 bases are a match to TRBD2. This CDR3 has 16 residues. CDR1 and CDR2 (germline): MNHNS, SASEGT. The V segment lost 5 bases and the J segment 6 bases; nucleotides outside the gene matches: 10. The CDR3 region is CASSPSAGGTPGELFF. In DNA, the CDR3 is TGTGCCAGCAGTCCTTCGGCGGGAGGGACCCCCGGGGAGCTGTTTTTT.

This clonotype was counted ten times or more. The chain links TRBV7-2 to TRBJ2-3; 7 bases align to TRBD2. V trimming: 1 base; J trimming: 7 bases; junction bases outside the gene matches: 8. CDR3 size: 15 residues. Germline CDR1 reads SGHTA; CDR2 reads FQGNSA. CDR3 sequence: CASSLETSSAHTQYF. The CDR3 DNA reads as TGTGCCAGCAGCTTAGAGACTAGCAGCGCCCATACGCAGTATTTT.

This clonotype appeared many times. V usage is TRBV27 and J usage is TRBJ2-1, with 8 positions matching TRBD2. This CDR3 is built from 14 residues. The junction had 7 bases not matched to a gene; V was cut back by 8 bases and J by 4 bases. Germline lookup yields CDR1 MNHEY and CDR2 SMNVEV (reference sequence). As DNA, the CDR3 is TGTGCCAGCGCTCCGGGGGGGGCATACAATGAGCAGTTCTTC. It is translated as CASAPGGAYNEQFF.

The gene calls are TRBV20-1 and TRBJ1-2; TRBD1 matches at 7 bases. The CDR3 contains 12 residues. The V gene's germline CDR1 is DFQATT and CDR2 SNEGSKA (reference sequence). With V trimmed by 4 bases and J by 6 bases, 5 bases remained unmatched. The CDR3 loop reads CSATRQGDGYTF. The DNA for the CDR3 is TGCAGTGCTACAAGACAGGGAGATGGCTACACCTTC.

V is TRBV7-9 and J is TRBJ2-1; 10 positions agree with TRBD2. Germline V CDR1 and CDR2: SEHNR, FQNEAQ (reference sequence). V dropped 1 base and J dropped 7; count of bases not matched to a gene: 10. The CDR3 extends over 17 amino acids. The CDR3 is CASSLVGTSGIRNEQFF. The CDR3 DNA is TGTGCCAGCAGCTTAGTTGGCACTAGCGGGATAAGGAATGAGCAGTTCTTC.

V and J are TRBV5-1 and TRBJ2-7; either TRBD1 or TRBD2 may supply D (5 bases each). The CDR3 has 14 amino acids. V was shortened by 1 base and J by 3 bases, with 11 bases between the two germline ends. The germline gives CDR1 SGHRS, CDR2 YFSETQ. The CDR3 sequence: CASSLKAGSYEQYF. CDR3 in DNA: TGCGCCAGCAGCTTGAAGGCAGGGAGCTACGAGCAGTACTTC.

The chain carries TRBV4-2 and TRBJ2-2; TRBD1 agrees at 7 bases. V was pared by 2 bases and J by 5 bases, with 11 bases of the junction left unmatched. There are 17 residues in the CDR3. Looked up from germline, CDR1 is LGHNA and CDR2 is YNFKEQ. The CDR3 sequence: CASSQPLRQGETGELFF. The CDR3 DNA sequence: TGTGCCAGCAGCCAACCACTCCGACAGGGTGAAACCGGGGAGCTGTTTTTT.

The chain employs TRBV24-1 and TRBJ2-7; 12 nucleotides line up with TRBD2. J gave up 4 bases and V 4 bases, and 4 bases lay outside the gene matches. From germline, CDR1 is KGHDR and CDR2 SFDVKD. The CDR3 length is 15 residues. The CDR3 DNA follows: TGTGCCACCAGTGACTCCGGGACTAGCGGGTACGAGCAGTACTTC. This sequence encodes CATSDSGTSGYEQYF.

The V call is TRBV20-1, the J call TRBJ2-7; D is ambiguous. Deletions cut 4 bases from V and 3 bases from J, with 7 bases between. Germline loops: CDR1 DFQATT, CDR2 SNEGSKA (reference sequence). The CDR3 spans 11 residues. The CDR3 is CSAKTNYEQYF. CDR3 coding DNA: TGCAGTGCTAAAACTAACTACGAGCAGTACTTC.

Comment on this clonotype: A much larger clone is a single base away; this may be a read error. The chain links TRBV7-2 to TRBJ2-7; D may be TRBD2 (6 bases). CDR3 length: 15 amino acids. Trimming removed 5 bases from V and 2 bases from J, with 16 bases in between. Germline assignment: CDR1 SGHTA and CDR2 FQGNSA. DNA of the CDR3: TGTGCCAGCAGCATCGGACTACCAGAGACCTACGAGCAGTACTTC. Translating it yields CASSIGLPETYEQYF.

The rearrangement links TRBV5-1 to TRBJ2-5; D possibly matches TRBD1 or TRBD2 (6 bases each). The CDR3 is 15 residues long. Between the trimmed V and J ends, which lost 3 bases and 4 bases, there was a span of 16 bases. The V gene's germline CDR1 is SGHRS and CDR2 YFSETQ. CDR3 protein: CASSSEGGLTETQYF. The CDR3 DNA reads TGCGCCAGCAGCTCGGAAGGGGGGTTGACAGAGACCCAGTACTTC.

This clonotype was seen ten or more times. The CDR3 loop reads CASSEQAGDGTEAFF. In DNA form, the CDR3 reads TGTGCCAGCAGTGAACAGGCAGGCGACGGCACTGAAGCTTTCTTT. This rearrangement joins TRBV6-1 to TRBJ1-1; D gene ambiguous. The length of the CDR3 is 15 residues. Trimming took 2 bases from V and 4 from J, leaving 14 bases between them. The germline V gene encodes CDR1 MNHNS and CDR2 SASEGT.

This clonotype has a handful of counts. The chain recombines TRBV12-3 or TRBV12-4 with TRBJ2-1, with D perhaps TRBD1 (5 bases). The CDR3 extends over 11 amino acids. Trimming pared 7 bases from V and 9 bases from J, leaving 10 bases between. The CDR3 loop reads CASKTGGEQFF. In nucleotides, the CDR3 is TGTGCCAGCAAAACAGGCGGTGAGCAGTTCTTC.

This clonotype was seen only a few times. The chain links TRBV12-3 or TRBV12-4 to TRBJ2-5; D is perhaps TRBD1 (6 bases). The V end was cut by 6 bases, the J end by 4 bases, with 12 bases between. The CDR3 runs to 13 residues. CDR3 loop: CASSQRQVETQYF. Here the CDR3 DNA reads TGTGCCAGCAGCCAACGACAGGTAGAGACCCAGTACTTC.

This clonotype was seen a handful of times. The chain links TRBV6-1 to TRBJ2-5; 8 bases agree with TRBD1. J lost 5 bases, V lost 6 bases, and 14 bases had no gene match. CDR3 length: 16 residues. CDR1 and CDR2 (germline): MNHNS, SASEGT. CDR3 bases: TGTGCCAGCAGAGGATTCGTGCAGGGGGCCGGGGAGACCCAGTACTTC. Encoded protein: CASRGFVQGAGETQYF.

The V call is TRBV10-1, the J call TRBJ2-7; 8 nucleotides agree with TRBD1. From germline, CDR1 is WNHNN and CDR2 SYGVQD (reference sequence). The CDR3 extends over 15 amino acids. Trimming cost V 7 bases and J 1 base; bases outside gene matches: 9. The CDR3 spells CASTPSGGPSYEQYF. For the CDR3, the DNA is TGCGCCAGCACACCGTCAGGGGGCCCGTCCTACGAGCAGTACTTC.

The V gene is TRBV7-3, the J gene TRBJ2-1, with 9 bases identical to TRBD1. J gave up 5 bases and V 0 bases, and 8 bases lay outside the gene matches. There are 17 residues in the CDR3. The germline CDR1 and CDR2 sequences are SGHTA and FQGTGA. The CDR3 here is CASSLTPGQGRDNEQFF. The CDR3 DNA follows: TGTGCCAGCAGCTTAACTCCGGGACAGGGACGGGACAATGAGCAGTTCTTC.

The J gene is TRBJ2-5, the V gene TRBV12-3 or TRBV12-4; perhaps D is TRBD1 or TRBD2 (5 bases each). Between the trimmed V and J ends, which lost 3 bases and 4 bases, there was a span of 12 bases. The CDR3 extends over 14 amino acids. CDR3 sequence: CASSFPGRGETQYF. CDR3 nucleotides: TGTGCCAGCAGTTTTCCGGGACGGGGAGAGACCCAGTACTTC.

This chain links TRBV7-2 with TRBJ2-7; tentative D call: TRBD2 (7 bases). V was shortened by 1 base and J by 2 bases, with 12 bases between the two germline ends. The CDR3 runs to 15 residues. Germline values: CDR1 SGHTA, CDR2 FQGNSA. This CDR3 reads CASSLVGGQPYEQYF. For the CDR3, the DNA is TGTGCCAGCAGCTTAGTGGGGGGGCAACCCTACGAGCAGTACTTC.